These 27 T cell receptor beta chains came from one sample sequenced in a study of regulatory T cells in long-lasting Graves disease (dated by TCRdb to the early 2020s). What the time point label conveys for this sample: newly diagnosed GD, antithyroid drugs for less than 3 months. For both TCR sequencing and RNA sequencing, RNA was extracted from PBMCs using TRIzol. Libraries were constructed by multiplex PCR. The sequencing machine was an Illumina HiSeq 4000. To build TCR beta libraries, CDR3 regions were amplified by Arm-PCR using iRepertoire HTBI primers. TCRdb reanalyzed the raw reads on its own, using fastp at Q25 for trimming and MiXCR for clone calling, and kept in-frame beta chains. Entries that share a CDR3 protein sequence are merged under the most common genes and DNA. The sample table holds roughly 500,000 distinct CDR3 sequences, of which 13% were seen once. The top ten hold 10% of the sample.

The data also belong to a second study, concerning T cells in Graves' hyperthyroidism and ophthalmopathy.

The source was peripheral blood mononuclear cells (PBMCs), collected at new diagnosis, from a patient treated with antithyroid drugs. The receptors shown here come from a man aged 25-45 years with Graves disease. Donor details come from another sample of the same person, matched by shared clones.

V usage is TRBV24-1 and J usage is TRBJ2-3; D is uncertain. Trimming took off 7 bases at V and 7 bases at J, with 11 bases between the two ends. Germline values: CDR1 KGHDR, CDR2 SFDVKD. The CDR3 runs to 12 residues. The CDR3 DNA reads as TGTGCCACCAGGGACGGCCGCAATACGCAGTATTTT. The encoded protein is CATRDGRNTQYF.

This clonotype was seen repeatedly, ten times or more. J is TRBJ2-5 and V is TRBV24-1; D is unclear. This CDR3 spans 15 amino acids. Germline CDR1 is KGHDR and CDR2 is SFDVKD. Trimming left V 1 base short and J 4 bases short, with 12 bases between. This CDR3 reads CATSDLSGLGETQYF. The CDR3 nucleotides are TGTGCCACCAGTGATTTATCCGGGTTGGGAGAGACCCAGTACTTC.

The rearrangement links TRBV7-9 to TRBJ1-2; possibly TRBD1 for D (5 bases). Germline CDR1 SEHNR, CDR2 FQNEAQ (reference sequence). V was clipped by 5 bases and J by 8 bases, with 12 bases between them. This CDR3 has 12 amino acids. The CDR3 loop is CASSVGTPGYTF. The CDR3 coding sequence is TGTGCCAGCAGCGTAGGGACGCCAGGCTACACCTTC.

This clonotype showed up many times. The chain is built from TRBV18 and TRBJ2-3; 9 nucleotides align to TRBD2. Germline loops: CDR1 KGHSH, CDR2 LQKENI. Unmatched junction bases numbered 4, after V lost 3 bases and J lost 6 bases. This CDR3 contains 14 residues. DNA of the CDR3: TGTGCCAGCTCACCGGCGCGGGAGGGTGATACGCAGTATTTT. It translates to CASSPAREGDTQYF.

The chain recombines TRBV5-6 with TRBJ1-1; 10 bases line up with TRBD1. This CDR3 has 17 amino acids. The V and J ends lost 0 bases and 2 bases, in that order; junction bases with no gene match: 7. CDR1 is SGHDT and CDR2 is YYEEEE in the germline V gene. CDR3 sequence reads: CASSLADRGWGNTEAFF. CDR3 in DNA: TGTGCCAGCAGCTTGGCGGACAGGGGGTGGGGAAACACTGAAGCTTTCTTT.

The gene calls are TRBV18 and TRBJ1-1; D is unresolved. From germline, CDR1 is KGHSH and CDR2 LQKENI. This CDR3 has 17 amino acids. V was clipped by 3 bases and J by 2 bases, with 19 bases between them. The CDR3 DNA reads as TGTGCCAGCTCACCGCTCATCGCGATCGGTGTTAACACTGAAGCTTTCTTT. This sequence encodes CASSPLIAIGVNTEAFF.

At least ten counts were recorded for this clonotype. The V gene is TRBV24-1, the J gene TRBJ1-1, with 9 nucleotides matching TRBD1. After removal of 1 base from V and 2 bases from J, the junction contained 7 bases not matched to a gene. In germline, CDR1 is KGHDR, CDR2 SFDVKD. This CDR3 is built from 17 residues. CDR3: CATSDLWTGAPNTEAFF. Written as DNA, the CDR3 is TGTGCCACCAGTGATTTATGGACAGGGGCCCCAAACACTGAAGCTTTCTTT.

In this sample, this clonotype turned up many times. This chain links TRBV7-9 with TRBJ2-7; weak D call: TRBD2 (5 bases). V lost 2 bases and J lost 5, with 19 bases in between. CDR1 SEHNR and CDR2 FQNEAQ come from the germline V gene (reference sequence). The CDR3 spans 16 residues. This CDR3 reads CASSLLGTSRKDEQYF. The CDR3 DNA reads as TGTGCCAGCAGCTTACTTGGTACTAGTCGAAAGGACGAGCAGTACTTC.

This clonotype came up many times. The CDR3 region is CASSEGDLSNQPQHF. DNA of the CDR3: TGTGCCAGCAGTGAGGGCGACCTTAGCAATCAGCCCCAGCATTTT. This chain uses TRBV12-3 or TRBV12-4 with TRBJ1-5; D gene uncertain. The CDR3 totals 15 residues. The V end was cut by 5 bases, the J end by 0 bases, with 11 bases between.

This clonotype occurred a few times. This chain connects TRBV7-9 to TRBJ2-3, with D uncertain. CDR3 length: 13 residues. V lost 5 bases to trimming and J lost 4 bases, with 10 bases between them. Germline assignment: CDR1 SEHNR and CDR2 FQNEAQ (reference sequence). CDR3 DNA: TGTGCCAGCAGCGGGTCGGTGCCAGATACGCAGTATTTT. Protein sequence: CASSGSVPDTQYF. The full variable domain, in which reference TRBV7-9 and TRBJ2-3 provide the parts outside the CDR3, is DTGVSQNPRHKITKRGQNVTFRCDPISEHNRLYWYRQTLGQGPEFLTYFQNEAQLEKSRLLSDRFSAERPKGSFSTLEIQRTEQGDSAMYLCASSGSVPDTQYFGPGTRLTVL.

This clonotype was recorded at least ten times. This CDR3 is CASSSSGQTSDTQYF. The CDR3 nucleotides read TGTGCCAGCAGCTCATCGGGACAGACCTCAGATACGCAGTATTTT. The gene calls are TRBV11-3 and TRBJ2-3; 7 bases align to TRBD1. This CDR3 is 15 amino acids long. Germline assignment: CDR1 SGHNT and CDR2 YENEEA. J gave up 4 bases and V 4 bases, and 8 bases lay outside the gene matches.

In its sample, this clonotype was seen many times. The CDR3 reads CASSQMTDRSPLHF. In DNA form, the CDR3 reads TGTGCCAGCAGCCAAATGACTGACAGATCACCCCTCCACTTT. The chain carries TRBV9 and TRBJ1-6, with a tentative D call TRBD1 (5 bases). V lost 4 bases, J lost 10 bases, and 15 bases lay in between. CDR3 size: 14 residues. The V gene's germline CDR1 is SGDLS and CDR2 YYNGEE.

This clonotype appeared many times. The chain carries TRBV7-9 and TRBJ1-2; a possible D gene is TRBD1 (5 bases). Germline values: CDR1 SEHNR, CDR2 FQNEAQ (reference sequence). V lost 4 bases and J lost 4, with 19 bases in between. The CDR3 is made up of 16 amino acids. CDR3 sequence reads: CASSSPVRVGAYGYTF. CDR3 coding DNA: TGTGCCAGCAGCTCCCCGGTCAGGGTAGGAGCCTATGGCTACACCTTC.

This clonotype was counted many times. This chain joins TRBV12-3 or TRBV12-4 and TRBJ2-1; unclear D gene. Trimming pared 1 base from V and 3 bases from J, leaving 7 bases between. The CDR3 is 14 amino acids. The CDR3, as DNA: TGTGCCAGCAGTTTAGATACTGGCTACAATGAGCAGTTCTTC. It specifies CASSLDTGYNEQFF.

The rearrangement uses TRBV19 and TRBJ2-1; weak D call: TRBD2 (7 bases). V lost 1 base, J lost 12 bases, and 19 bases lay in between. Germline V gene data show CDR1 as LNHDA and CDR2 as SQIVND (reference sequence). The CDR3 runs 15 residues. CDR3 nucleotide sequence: TGTGCCAGTAGTATAGGCAGGGGCGGCACGGGAGGGCAGTTCTTC. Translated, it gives CASSIGRGGTGGQFF.

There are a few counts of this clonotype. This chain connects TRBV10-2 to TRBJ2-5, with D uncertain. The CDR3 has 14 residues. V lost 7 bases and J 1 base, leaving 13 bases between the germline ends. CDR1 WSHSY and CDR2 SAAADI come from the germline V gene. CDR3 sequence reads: CASTPQRLQETQYF. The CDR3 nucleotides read TGCGCCAGCACCCCTCAGAGGCTCCAAGAGACCCAGTACTTC.

CDR3 residues: CASSLRTGLSSGELFF. CDR3 coding DNA: TGCGCCAGCAGCTTGAGGACAGGGCTATCCTCCGGGGAGCTGTTTTTT. The gene calls are TRBV5-1 and TRBJ2-2; 8 bases agree with TRBD1. Losses at the gene ends were 1 base for V and 6 bases for J; bases not matched to a gene: 8. Per germline, CDR1 SGHRS and CDR2 YFSETQ. The length of the CDR3 is 16 residues.

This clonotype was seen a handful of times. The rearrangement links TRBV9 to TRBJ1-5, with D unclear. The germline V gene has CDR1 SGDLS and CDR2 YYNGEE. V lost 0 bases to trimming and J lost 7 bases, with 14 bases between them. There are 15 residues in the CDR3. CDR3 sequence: CASSVDGQTGQPQHF. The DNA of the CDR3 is TGTGCCAGCAGCGTAGATGGCCAAACCGGCCAGCCCCAGCATTTT.

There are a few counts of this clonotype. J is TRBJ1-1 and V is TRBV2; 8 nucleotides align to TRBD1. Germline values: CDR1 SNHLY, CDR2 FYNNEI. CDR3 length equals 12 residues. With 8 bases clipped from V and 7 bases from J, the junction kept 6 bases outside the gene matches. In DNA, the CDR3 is TGTGCCAGCTCAGGGGGCCGGGATGAAGCTTTCTTT. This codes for CASSGGRDEAFF.

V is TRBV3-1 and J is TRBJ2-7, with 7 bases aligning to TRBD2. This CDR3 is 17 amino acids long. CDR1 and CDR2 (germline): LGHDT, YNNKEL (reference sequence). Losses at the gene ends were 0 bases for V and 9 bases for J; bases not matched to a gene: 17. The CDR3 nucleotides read TGTGCCAGCAGCCAAGACGCCGGACTAGGTCTGATTGTTGCGCAGTACTTC. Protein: CASSQDAGLGLIVAQYF.

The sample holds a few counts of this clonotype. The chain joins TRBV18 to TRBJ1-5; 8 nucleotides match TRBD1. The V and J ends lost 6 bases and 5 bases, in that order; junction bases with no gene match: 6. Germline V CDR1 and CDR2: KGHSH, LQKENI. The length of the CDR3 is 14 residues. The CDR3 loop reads CASSHNRGDQPQHF. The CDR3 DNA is TGTGCCAGCTCCCACAACAGGGGGGATCAGCCCCAGCATTTT.

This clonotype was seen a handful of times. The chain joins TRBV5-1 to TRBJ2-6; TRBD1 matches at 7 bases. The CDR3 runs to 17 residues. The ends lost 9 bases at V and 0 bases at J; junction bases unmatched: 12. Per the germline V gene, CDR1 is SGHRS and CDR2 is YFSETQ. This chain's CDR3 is CATTPGQFSSGANVLTF. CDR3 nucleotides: TGCGCCACCACCCCGGGACAGTTCAGCTCTGGGGCCAACGTCCTGACTTTC.

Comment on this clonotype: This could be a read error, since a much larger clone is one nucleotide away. The CDR3 DNA sequence: TGCACCAGCAGTGAGCTCAGGGTCTCCGAAGCTTTCTTT. Its protein product is CTSSELRVSEAFF. The chain has TRBV6-2 or TRBV6-3 and TRBJ1-1, with a weak D call TRBD1 (5 bases). CDR3 length: 13 residues. CDR1 is MNHEY, CDR2 SVGEGT, per germline.

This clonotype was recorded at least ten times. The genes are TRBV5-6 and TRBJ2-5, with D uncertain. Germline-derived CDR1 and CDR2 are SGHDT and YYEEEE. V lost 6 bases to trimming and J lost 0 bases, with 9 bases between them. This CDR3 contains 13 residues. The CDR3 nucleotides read TGTGCCAGCACCCCCAGAGACCAAGAGACCCAGTACTTC. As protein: CASTPRDQETQYF.

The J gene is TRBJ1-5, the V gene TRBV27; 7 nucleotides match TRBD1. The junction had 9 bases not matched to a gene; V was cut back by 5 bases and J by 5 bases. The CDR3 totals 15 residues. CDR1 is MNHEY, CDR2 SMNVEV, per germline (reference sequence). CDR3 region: CASSLRGQTDQPQHF. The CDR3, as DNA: TGTGCCAGCAGTCTAAGGGGGCAGACGGATCAGCCCCAGCATTTT.

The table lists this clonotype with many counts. CDR3 coding DNA: TGCGCCAGCAGCTTGACAATTCTGGACATCTCCTACAATGAGCAGTTCTTC. Translating gives CASSLTILDISYNEQFF. The chain carries TRBV5-1 and TRBJ2-1; weak D call: TRBD1 (5 bases). Trimming removed 1 base from V and 0 bases from J, with 14 bases in between. CDR1 SGHRS and CDR2 YFSETQ come from the germline V gene. The CDR3 consists of 17 residues.

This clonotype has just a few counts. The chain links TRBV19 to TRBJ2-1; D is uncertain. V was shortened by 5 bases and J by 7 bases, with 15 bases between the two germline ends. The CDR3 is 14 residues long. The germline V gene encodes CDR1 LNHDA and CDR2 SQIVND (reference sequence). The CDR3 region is CASSEIGPENEQFF. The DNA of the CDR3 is TGTGCCAGTAGTGAGATAGGACCAGAAAATGAGCAGTTCTTC.